The 19 T cell receptor beta chains listed next were all sequenced from one sample in a study of blood T cell repertoires in COVID-19. The method was immunoSEQ multiplex PCR; TCRdb's version includes in-frame clones alone and lacks a portion of them. The data contain 95,000 or so clones, 81% of them singletons. Sequenced material: peripheral blood. All receptors come from a man older than 75 with active or convalescent COVID-19.

The V call is TRBV20-1, the J call TRBJ2-7; TRBD2 might be the D (5 bases). The CDR3 runs to 11 residues. Per the germline V gene, CDR1 is DFQATT and CDR2 is SNEGSKA (reference sequence). The V and J ends lost 6 bases and 6 bases respectively, with 12 bases between them. CDR3 amino acids: CSAGMSGEQYF. The CDR3 DNA follows: TGCAGTGCCGGGATGAGCGGCGAGCAGTACTTC.

V is TRBV5-4 and J is TRBJ2-5; a possible D gene is TRBD1 (5 bases). The CDR3 length is 14 residues. The V end was cut by 3 bases, the J end by 1 base, with 10 bases between. Germline CDR1 SGHNT, CDR2 YYREEE (reference sequence). As DNA, the CDR3 is TGTGCCAGCAGCTCCGGACAAGCCCAAGAGACCCAGTACTTC. This gives the protein CASSSGQAQETQYF.

The chain uses TRBV10-3 and TRBJ1-2, with 7 bases aligning to TRBD1. CDR1 is ENHRY, CDR2 SYGVKD, per germline. The CDR3 is 15 amino acids. J lost 4 bases, V lost 2 bases, and 7 bases had no gene match. The DNA for the CDR3 is TGTGCCATCAGTGAGGGACAGGAGGGGGTCTATGGCTACACCTTC. It codes for CAISEGQEGVYGYTF.

With regard to this clone: One end of the junction is discordant with germline, which a read error may explain. The rearrangement uses TRBV12-3 or TRBV12-4 and TRBJ2-3; possible D gene TRBD2, 5 bases. This CDR3 contains 8 residues. This CDR3 is CASTPDSF. The CDR3, as DNA: TGTGCCAGCACCCCGGACTCTTTT.

The genes are TRBV5-5 and TRBJ2-4, with 7 bases lining up with TRBD1. The ends lost 0 bases at V and 5 bases at J; junction bases unmatched: 5. The CDR3 covers 15 residues. CDR1 is SGHKS and CDR2 is YYEKEE in the germline V gene (reference sequence). Written as DNA, the CDR3 is TGTGCCAGCAGCTTGGTCCCGGGACAGCAAAACATTCAGTACTTC. It translates to CASSLVPGQQNIQYF. The full variable domain, in which reference TRBV5-5 and TRBJ2-4 provide the parts outside the CDR3, is DAGVTQSPTHLIKTRGQQVTLRCSPISGHKSVSWYQQVLGQGPQFIFQYYEKEERGRGNFPDRFSARQFPNYSSELNVNALLLGDSALYLCASSLVPGQQNIQYFGAGTRLSVL.

This clone came up a few times. V gene TRBV6-5 combines with J gene TRBJ1-1, with D possibly TRBD1 on 6 matching bases. The germline gives CDR1 MNHEY, CDR2 SVGAGI. V was clipped by 6 bases and J by 11 bases, with 13 bases between them. This CDR3 contains 11 residues. The CDR3, as DNA: TGTGCCAGCAGATATCAGGGGCAGGCTTTCTTT. Translation: CASRYQGQAFF.

This rearrangement joins TRBV19 to TRBJ1-5; unclear D gene. The CDR3 is 13 residues long. Trimming stripped 7 bases from V and 4 bases from J, with 11 bases between. The V gene's germline CDR1 is LNHDA and CDR2 SQIVND (reference sequence). CDR3 in amino acids: CASTRDLNQPQHF. The CDR3 DNA reads TGTGCCAGTACGAGGGATTTGAATCAGCCCCAGCATTTT.

The chain combines TRBV4-1 with TRBJ1-6; the match to TRBD1 covers 8 bases. The germline CDR1 and CDR2 sequences are MGHRA and YSYEKL. The CDR3 runs 20 residues. With V trimmed by 0 bases and J by 1 base, 11 bases remained unmatched. CDR3 in DNA: TGCGCCAGCAGCCAAGATCGGACAGGGAAGGGTAGGTCCTATAATTCACCCCTCCACTTT. Its translation: CASSQDRTGKGRSYNSPLHF.

A single count supports this clone. The J gene is TRBJ2-3, the V gene TRBV7-8; TRBD2 aligns across 15 bases. The ends lost 5 bases at V and 5 bases at J; junction bases unmatched: 8. Germline CDR1 is SGHVS and CDR2 is FQNEAQ. The CDR3 has 17 residues. Here the CDR3 reads CASSRGLAGGPEDTQYF. The DNA for the CDR3 is TGTGCCAGCAGCCGAGGACTAGCGGGGGGGCCAGAAGATACGCAGTATTTT. Based on the CDR3 plus reference TRBV7-8 and TRBJ2-3, the full variable domain is GAGVSQSPRYKVAKRGQDVALRCDPISGHVSLFWYQQALGQGPEFLTYFQNEAQLDKSGLPSDRFFAERPEGSVSTLKIQRTQQEDSAVYLCASSRGLAGGPEDTQYFGPGTRLTVL.

This chain links TRBV27 with TRBJ1-2; D gene ambiguous. This CDR3 is 15 amino acids long. CDR1 and CDR2 from the germline V gene are MNHEY and SMNVEV (reference sequence). Trimming took off 4 bases at V and 3 bases at J, with 15 bases between the two ends. In DNA, the CDR3 is TGTGCCAGCAGTTCCGGACCTATCGGGGACTATGGCTACACCTTC. Encoded protein: CASSSGPIGDYGYTF.

The chain recombines TRBV29-1 with TRBJ1-2, with 7 bases fitting TRBD1. The junction had 3 bases not matched to a gene; V was cut back by 7 bases and J by 4 bases. The germline gives CDR1 SQVTM, CDR2 ANQGSEA. The CDR3 contains 11 residues. The CDR3 DNA is TGCAGCGCTAACAGGGGCTATGGCTACACCTTC. Translation: CSANRGYGYTF.

This clone was seen a handful of times. The V gene is TRBV6-2 or TRBV6-3, the J gene TRBJ2-3; TRBD2 matches 8 bases. With V trimmed by 4 bases and J by 3 bases, 6 bases remained unmatched. Germline loops: CDR1 MNHEY, CDR2 SVGEGT. This CDR3 is 15 amino acids long. The CDR3 DNA follows: TGTGCCAGCAGTTCCAGCGGGGGCACTACAGATACGCAGTATTTT. As protein: CASSSSGGTTDTQYF.

This chain uses TRBV7-2 with TRBJ2-7, with 9 nucleotides matching TRBD1. The germline V gene has CDR1 SGHTA and CDR2 FQGNSA. This CDR3 is 14 amino acids long. Trimming took 3 bases from V and 1 from J; bases not matched to a gene: 1. The CDR3 reads CASSLTGGSYEQYF. The CDR3 DNA sequence: TGTGCCAGCAGCTTGACAGGGGGGTCCTACGAGCAGTACTTC.

The chain is built from TRBV20-1 and TRBJ2-7; maybe TRBD1 (6 bases). Germline CDR1 is DFQATT and CDR2 is SNEGSKA (reference sequence). The length of the CDR3 is 13 residues. V lost 3 bases to trimming and J lost 3 bases, with 12 bases between them. CDR3 bases: TGCAGTGCTAGTTTGGGGACATACTACGAGCAGTACTTC. Residues: CSASLGTYYEQYF.

The V call is TRBV10-3, the J call TRBJ2-7; 10 bases agree with TRBD1. After removal of 10 bases from V and 3 bases from J, the junction contained 24 bases not matched to a gene. Germline CDR1 and CDR2: ENHRY and SYGVKD. This CDR3 region has 19 residues. The CDR3 loop is CATSSDRGKVLQLGYEQYF. The CDR3 DNA follows: TGTGCCACCTCCTCGGACAGGGGGAAGGTCTTACAGCTGGGCTACGAGCAGTACTTC.

This clone has a single count. This chain joins TRBV7-9 and TRBJ2-1; possible D gene TRBD2, 5 bases. This CDR3 comprises 14 residues. The V gene's germline CDR1 is SEHNR and CDR2 FQNEAQ (reference sequence). The ends were cut back, 1 base at V and 8 bases at J, with 12 bases in the middle. The CDR3 DNA reads as TGTGCCAGCAGCTTAGTCGGGGTTGGCGATGAGCAGTTCTTC. Residues: CASSLVGVGDEQFF.

The chain links TRBV19 to TRBJ1-2; no clear D gene. Germline CDR1 reads LNHDA; CDR2 reads SQIVND (reference sequence). The CDR3 extends over 13 amino acids. V was clipped by 7 bases and J by 1 base, with 10 bases between them. CDR3 nucleotide sequence: TGTGCCAGTAAATTAGCAGATAACTATGGCTACACCTTC. Amino acids: CASKLADNYGYTF. Looking up the rest from reference TRBV19 and TRBJ1-2 gives the full variable domain: DGGITQSPKYLFRKEGQNVTLSCEQNLNHDAMYWYRQDPGQGLRLIYYSQIVNDFQKGDIAEGYSVSREKKESFPLTVTSAQKNPTAFYLCASKLADNYGYTFGSGTRLTVV.

This clone was seen a handful of times. The rearrangement uses TRBV25-1 and TRBJ2-2, with TRBD1 matching over 11 bases. V trimming: 1 base; J trimming: 4 bases; junction bases outside the gene matches: 2. In germline, CDR1 is MGHDK, CDR2 SYGVNS. The CDR3 length is 16 residues. CDR3 coding DNA: TGTGCCAGCAGTGAATCCGGGACAGGGGGCACCGGGGAGCTGTTTTTT. This gives the protein CASSESGTGGTGELFF.

The rearrangement uses TRBV11-3 and TRBJ2-1; 8 positions match TRBD2. Germline V gene data show CDR1 as SGHNT and CDR2 as YENEEA. The CDR3 length is 13 residues. Trimming cost V 6 bases and J 6 bases; bases outside gene matches: 4. The CDR3, as DNA: TGTGCCAGCAGTCGACTAGCGACCAATGAGCAGTTCTTC. Protein sequence: CASSRLATNEQFF.